Each of the 17 T cell receptor beta chains below was sequenced from the same sample in a study of T cells after yellow fever vaccination. MiXCR was run by TCRdb on the 5' RACE reads, yielding one entry per CDR3 protein. Among 120,000 or so distinct CDR3 sequences listed, more than 7.5% were seen once. Here the sequenced sample was CD8+ T cells sorted from PBMCs, taken on the day of the yellow fever booster vaccination. Receptors were obtained from a man aged 18 to 29 who received the YFV17D yellow fever vaccine.

This clonotype was counted between two and nine times. The chain has TRBV7-9 and TRBJ1-1; the match to TRBD1 covers 9 bases. V trimming: 3 bases; J trimming: 5 bases; junction bases outside the gene matches: 7. This CDR3 is built from 15 residues. Germline-derived CDR1 and CDR2 are SEHNR and FQNEAQ (reference sequence). CDR3 sequence reads: CASSLGGQGGTEAFF. The CDR3 coding sequence is TGTGCCAGCAGCTTGGGGGGACAGGGAGGTACTGAAGCTTTCTTT.

The chain links TRBV6-2 or TRBV6-3 to TRBJ2-5; 7 bases line up with TRBD2. Germline loops: CDR1 MNHEY, CDR2 SVGEGT. The CDR3 spans 16 residues. After removal of 0 bases from V and 5 bases from J, the junction contained 9 bases not matched to a gene. The chain's CDR3 is CASSYSASTSRETQYF. DNA for the CDR3: TGTGCCAGCAGTTACTCGGCATCGACTAGCCGGGAGACCCAGTACTTC.

In its sample, this clonotype was seen a few times. J is TRBJ2-1 and V is TRBV7-3; D may correspond to TRBD1 or TRBD2 (5 bases each). This CDR3 has 14 residues. The V end was cut by 5 bases, the J end by 8 bases, with 16 bases between. Germline assignment: CDR1 SGHTA and CDR2 FQGTGA. The chain's CDR3 is CASSPILQGDEQFF. DNA of the CDR3: TGTGCCAGCAGCCCTATACTCCAGGGAGATGAGCAGTTCTTC.

The chain recombines TRBV6-6 with TRBJ2-2; D is unclear. Trimming took off 0 bases at V and 5 bases at J, with 13 bases between the two ends. Germline V lookup: CDR1 MNHNY, CDR2 SVGAGI (reference sequence). The CDR3 loop spans 16 amino acids. This chain's CDR3 is CASSYSDRLGTGELFF. The CDR3 DNA reads as TGTGCCAGCAGTTACTCGGATCGACTTGGGACCGGGGAGCTGTTTTTT.

This clonotype was observed a handful of times. The chain employs TRBV6-5 and TRBJ1-2; no reliable D call. This CDR3 contains 15 residues. From germline, CDR1 is MNHEY and CDR2 SVGAGI. V gave up 1 base and J gave up 3 bases, with 12 bases separating them. CDR3 nucleotide sequence: TGTGCCAGCAGTTACTATGCCGCCACGTACTATGGCTACACCTTC. Translation: CASSYYAATYYGYTF.

The genes are TRBV5-4 and TRBJ2-7; D is possibly TRBD1 or TRBD2 (5 bases each). The CDR3 is made up of 15 amino acids. Germline-derived CDR1 and CDR2 are SGHNT and YYREEE (reference sequence). Trimming cost V 3 bases and J 5 bases, with 18 bases left between them. The CDR3 nucleotides read TGTGCCAGCAGCTCGGGACCGACCGAAATGCACGAGCAGTACGTC. Its protein product is CASSSGPTEMHEQYV.

Ten or more counts support this clonotype. The rearrangement links TRBV11-2 to TRBJ2-7; D is ambiguous. The length of the CDR3 is 13 residues. V was shortened by 5 bases and J by 3 bases, with 11 bases between the two germline ends. CDR1 and CDR2 (germline): SGHAT, FQNNGV. CDR3 sequence: CASSATEIYEQYF. Here the CDR3 DNA reads TGTGCCAGCAGCGCAACAGAAATCTACGAGCAGTACTTC.

This clonotype was picked up a small number of times. The CDR3 loop is CASSQEVGRTEAFF. The CDR3 DNA reads as TGCGCCAGCAGCCAAGAGGTCGGCCGGACTGAAGCTTTCTTT. This chain uses TRBV4-1 with TRBJ1-1; D ambiguous. The V end was cut by 0 bases, the J end by 5 bases, with 10 bases between. The germline gives CDR1 MGHRA, CDR2 YSYEKL. This CDR3 region has 14 residues.

The gene calls are TRBV12-3 or TRBV12-4 and TRBJ1-1; D gene ambiguous. The CDR3 length is 11 residues. V shed 7 bases and J shed 11 bases, with 14 bases lying between them. CDR3 DNA: TGTGCCAGCACGGCTGGTATCGGGGCTTTCTTT. Amino acids: CASTAGIGAFF.

This sequence joins TRBV4-3 and TRBJ1-1, with D perhaps TRBD1 (6 bases). This CDR3 region has 15 residues. CDR1 and CDR2 (germline): LGHNA, YSLEER. The ends were cut back, 0 bases at V and 5 bases at J, with 13 bases in the middle. CDR3 sequence (DNA): TGCGCCAGCAGCCAAGATATCGGGCAGGGGACTGAAGCTTTCTTT. Translation gives CASSQDIGQGTEAFF.

V is TRBV3-1 and J is TRBJ2-2; D perhaps matches TRBD2 (6 bases). CDR3 length: 15 residues. Trimming stripped 1 base from V and 7 bases from J, with 13 bases between. CDR1 and CDR2 from the germline V gene are LGHDT and YNNKEL (reference sequence). This CDR3 is CASSQAPVADGELFF. CDR3 nucleotides: TGTGCCAGCAGCCAAGCACCCGTAGCGGACGGGGAGCTGTTTTTT. The whole variable domain, filled in from reference TRBV3-1 and TRBJ2-2, reads DTAVSQTPKYLVTQMGNDKSIKCEQNLGHDTMYWYKQDSKKFLKIMFSYNNKELIINETVPNRFSPKSPDKAHLNLHINSLELGDSAVYFCASSQAPVADGELFFGEGSRLTVL.

This clonotype occurred many times. The genes are TRBV15 and TRBJ2-2, with D perhaps TRBD1 (5 bases). Trimming left V 1 base short and J 6 bases short, with 9 bases between. The V gene's germline CDR1 is LNHNV and CDR2 YYDKDF (reference sequence). This CDR3 comprises 14 residues. The CDR3 loop reads CATSRVRVAGELFF. In DNA form, the CDR3 reads TGTGCCACCAGCAGAGTCAGGGTGGCCGGGGAGCTGTTTTTT.

This clonotype has only a few counts. V gene TRBV27 combines with J gene TRBJ2-5; 9 nucleotides align to TRBD1. With V trimmed by 3 bases and J by 4 bases, 3 bases remained unmatched. This CDR3 has 14 amino acids. In germline, CDR1 is MNHEY, CDR2 SMNVEV (reference sequence). The CDR3 DNA is TGTGCCAGCAGTTTGGACAGGGGTGGAGAGACCCAGTACTTC. It codes for CASSLDRGGETQYF.

The rearrangement links TRBV4-1 to TRBJ2-7, with D perhaps matching TRBD1 or TRBD2 (6 bases each). Per the germline V gene, CDR1 is MGHRA and CDR2 is YSYEKL. Trimming removed 8 bases from V and 4 bases from J, with 15 bases in between. This CDR3 is 13 amino acids long. The CDR3 reads CASARGVSYEQYF. The CDR3 coding sequence is TGCGCCAGCGCTAGGGGGGTATCGTACGAGCAGTACTTC.

This chain connects TRBV4-1 to TRBJ1-2; tentative D call: TRBD1 (5 bases). The CDR3 contains 14 residues. V was cut by 0 bases and J by 7 bases, with 12 bases left in between. CDR1 and CDR2 from the germline V gene are MGHRA and YSYEKL. In DNA form, the CDR3 reads TGCGCCAGCAGCCAAGAGGGGCTTGGGGTTGGCTACACCTTC. Its translation is CASSQEGLGVGYTF.

This clonotype has a handful of counts. The chain is built from TRBV6-5 and TRBJ2-7; the match to TRBD1 covers 9 bases. Germline CDR1 MNHEY, CDR2 SVGAGI. The J segment lost 11 bases and the V segment lost 2 bases, leaving 7 bases of the junction unmatched. The CDR3 runs 13 residues. CDR3 amino acids: CASSYGTGTPKYF. The CDR3 coding sequence is TGTGCCAGCAGTTACGGGACAGGGACCCCAAAGTACTTC.

The J gene is TRBJ2-3, the V gene TRBV15; 7 nucleotides match TRBD1. The J segment lost 2 bases and the V segment lost 3 bases, leaving 5 bases of the junction unmatched. Germline V gene data show CDR1 as LNHNV and CDR2 as YYDKDF (reference sequence). The CDR3 extends over 15 amino acids. Here the CDR3 reads CATSRDRHYTDTQYF. CDR3 nucleotides: TGTGCCACCAGCAGGGACAGGCACTACACAGATACGCAGTATTTT. Filled out from reference TRBV15 and TRBJ2-3, the complete variable domain reads DAMVIQNPRYQVTQFGKPVTLSCSQTLNHNVMYWYQQKSSQAPKLLFHYYDKDFNNEADTPDNFQSRRPNTSFCFLDIRSPGLGDTAMYLCATSRDRHYTDTQYFGPGTRLTVL.